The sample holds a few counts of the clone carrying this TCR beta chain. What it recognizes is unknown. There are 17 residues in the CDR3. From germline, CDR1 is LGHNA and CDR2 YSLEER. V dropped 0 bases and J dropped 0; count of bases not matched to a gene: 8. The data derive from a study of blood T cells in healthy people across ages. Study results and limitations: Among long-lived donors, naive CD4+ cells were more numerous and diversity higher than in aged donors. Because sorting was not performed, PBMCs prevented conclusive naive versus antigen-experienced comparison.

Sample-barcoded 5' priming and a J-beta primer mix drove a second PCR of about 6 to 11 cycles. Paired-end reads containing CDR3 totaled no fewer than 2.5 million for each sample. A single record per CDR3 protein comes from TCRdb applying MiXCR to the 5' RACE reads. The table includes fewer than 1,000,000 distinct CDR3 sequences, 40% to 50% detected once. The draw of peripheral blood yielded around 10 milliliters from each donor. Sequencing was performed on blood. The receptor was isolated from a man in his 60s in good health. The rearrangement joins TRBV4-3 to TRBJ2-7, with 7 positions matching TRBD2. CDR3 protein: CASSQDPPSGGSYEQYF. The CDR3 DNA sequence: TGCGCCAGCAGCCAAGATCCCCCTAGCGGCGGCTCCTACGAGCAGTACTTC.